In this sample, the clone carrying this T cell receptor beta chain turned up a few times. Its target is not known. The data were obtained in a study of vaccination and CD4 T cells after COVID-19. The CDR3 contains 14 residues. The ends were cut back, 7 bases at V and 6 bases at J, with 18 bases in the middle. Germline V gene sequence: CDR1 MNHNS, CDR2 SASEGT. CD4+ T cells that had been cultured provided DNA sequenced with the Oncomine TCR Beta short-read assay. TCRdb reprocessed the PCR reads via MiXCR and lists one record per CDR3 protein. The data hold under 5,000 distinct CDR3 sequences, with around 20% observed a single time. As to treatment: approximately 9-day PBMC culture with coronavirus spike peptide pools or control peptides (ViraFEST assay). For ViraFEST, peptide pools expanded antigen-specific T cells, after which the TCRs were sequenced.

The V call is TRBV6-1, the J call TRBJ1-2, with D possibly being TRBD1 (6 bases). Sequencing used CD4+ T cells from blood, cultured in vitro, obtained after SARS-CoV-2 vaccination. This receptor was obtained from a human donor who had recovered from COVID-19. CDR3 loop: CASTHIREGDGYTF. For the CDR3, the DNA is TGTGCCAGCACCCACATCAGAGAGGGGGATGGCTACACCTTC.